What follows describes a single TCR beta chain. The germline V and J ends were trimmed by 0 bases and 2 bases, with 7 bases remaining between them. There are 15 residues in the CDR3. Germline CDR1 and CDR2: LGHNA and YNFKEQ. The assay was immunoSEQ multiplex PCR, and TCRdb's table has in-frame clones only and misses some. The sample carries hundreds of thousands of clones, about 88% recorded once. These data come from a study of blood T cell repertoires in COVID-19. The V gene is TRBV4-2, the J gene TRBJ2-2; D remains ambiguous. Sequenced material: PBMCs or T cells enriched from blood (not recorded which). The receptor comes from a woman in her forties who had recovered from COVID-19. The CDR3 reads CASSQELRNTGELFF. CDR3 DNA sequence: TGTGCCAGCAGCCAAGAGCTCAGAAACACCGGGGAGCTGTTTTTT.